The subject of this entry is one T cell receptor beta chain. Cohorts were assigned according to the clinical history that participants reported. The CDR3 spans 14 residues. Germline CDR1 LGHNA, CDR2 YSLEER. The V end was cut by 0 bases, the J end by 8 bases, with 13 bases between. The data derive from a study of blood T cell repertoires in COVID-19. TCRdb keeps only in-frame clones here, not all; method: immunoSEQ multiplex PCR. The sample contains approximately 220,000 clones, roughly nine tenths of which appear only once. The sequence was collected from a woman younger than 45 with acute COVID-19. Sequenced material: PBMCs or T cells enriched from blood (not recorded which). The chain is built from TRBV4-3 and TRBJ1-2, with D perhaps TRBD1 (5 bases). The CDR3 DNA is TGCGCCAGCAGCCAAGACAGGGCGGTCGGGGGCTACACCTTC. Protein sequence: CASSQDRAVGGYTF.